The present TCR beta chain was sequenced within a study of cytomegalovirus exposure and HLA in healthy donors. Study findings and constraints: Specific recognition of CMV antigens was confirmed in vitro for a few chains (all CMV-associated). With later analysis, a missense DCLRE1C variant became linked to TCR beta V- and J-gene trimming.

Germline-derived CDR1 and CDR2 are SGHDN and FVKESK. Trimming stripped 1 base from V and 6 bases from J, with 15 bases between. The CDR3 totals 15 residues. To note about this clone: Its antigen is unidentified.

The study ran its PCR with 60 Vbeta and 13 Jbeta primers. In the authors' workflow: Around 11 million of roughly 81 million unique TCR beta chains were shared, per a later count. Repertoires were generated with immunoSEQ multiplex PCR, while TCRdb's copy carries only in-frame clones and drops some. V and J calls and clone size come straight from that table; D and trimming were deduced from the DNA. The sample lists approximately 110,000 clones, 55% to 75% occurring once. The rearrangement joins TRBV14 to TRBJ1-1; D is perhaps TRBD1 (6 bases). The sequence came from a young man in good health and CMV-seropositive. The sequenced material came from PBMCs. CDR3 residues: CASSQAVGAFAEAFF. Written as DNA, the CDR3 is TGTGCCAGCAGCCAAGCGGTGGGGGCCTTCGCTGAAGCTTTCTTT. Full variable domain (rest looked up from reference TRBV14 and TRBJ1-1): EAGVTQFPSHSVIEKGQTVTLRCDPISGHDNLYWYRRVMGKEIKFLLHFVKESKQDESGMPNNRFLAERTGGTYSTLKVQPAELEDSGVYFCASSQAVGAFAEAFFGQGTRLTVV.